This T cell receptor (beta chain) was recorded in a study of T-cell memory formation after mild COVID-19. Across the study: Each donor largely had its own TCR clusters. Points from the study as a whole: The study detected some responding clones in pre-infection memory, suggesting cross-reactive memory joined.

TCRdb reprocessed the 5' RACE reads with MiXCR, giving one entry per CDR3 protein. The sample shows over 350,000 distinct CDR3 sequences, roughly 26% of them seen only once. This clonotype was detected only a few times. Its specificity is unknown. The germline gives CDR1 DFQATT, CDR2 SNEGSKA (reference sequence). The CDR3 length is 15 residues. V was clipped by 6 bases and J by 9 bases, with 24 bases between them. The chain has TRBV20-1 and TRBJ2-1; D perhaps matches TRBD2 (6 bases). Sequenced sample: PBMCs or a T cell subset sorted from them (not recorded which). The clonotype was recovered from an adult woman who had mild COVID-19 (a few samples of this study predate the infection). Cell type and time point are not known. CDR3 amino acids: CSAQRGGTSRGEQFF. The DNA of the CDR3 is TGCAGTGCCCAGAGAGGCGGGACCTCCCGGGGTGAGCAGTTCTTC.